The 7 T cell receptor beta chains below all came from one sample that was sequenced in a study of TIL therapy for anti-PD-1-resistant metastatic lung cancer. Time point denoted: pre-treatment sample, taken before nivolumab and TIL therapy. The immunoSEQ assay was v3. Some clones are missing from TCRdb's copy, which holds only in-frame ones; the method was immunoSEQ multiplex PCR. The data contain approximately 18,000 clones, 83% of them seen just once; the ten biggest clones take up over 2%. The material sequenced was blood, taken at baseline. All receptors come from a person aged 25 to 85 with non-small cell lung cancer.

This chain links TRBV2 with TRBJ2-1, with D possibly matching TRBD1 (9 bases). The CDR3 is 18 amino acids. Germline assignment: CDR1 SNHLY and CDR2 FYNNEI. V was trimmed by 6 bases and J by 4 bases, leaving 25 bases between them. In DNA form, the CDR3 reads TGTGCCAGCAGCTGGGACAGGGAAACCGGGACTAGGTACAATGAGCAGTTCTTC. It specifies CASSWDRETGTRYNEQFF.

The rearrangement links TRBV25-1 to TRBJ2-7, with 7 bases fitting TRBD1. CDR1 and CDR2 from the germline V gene are MGHDK and SYGVNS. The V gene end was trimmed by 2 bases and the J gene end by 5 bases; junction bases not matched to a gene: 3. The CDR3 has 13 amino acids. Here the CDR3 DNA reads TGTGCCAGCAGTGAAGCAGGGGGTCACGAGCAGTACTTC. This gives the protein CASSEAGGHEQYF.

The V call is TRBV15, the J call TRBJ1-1; 7 nucleotides match TRBD1. Germline V gene lookup returns CDR1 LNHNV and CDR2 YYDKDF (reference sequence). J was trimmed by 1 base and V by 0 bases; bases with no gene match: 2. The CDR3 runs 15 residues. The DNA for the CDR3 is TGTGCCACCAGCAGAGACCCAGGGGGGAACACTGAAGCTTTCTTT. This gives the protein CATSRDPGGNTEAFF.

The genes are TRBV7-2 and TRBJ2-3, with TRBD1 matching 7 bases. J gave up 2 bases and V 5 bases, and 7 bases lay outside the gene matches. Germline loops: CDR1 SGHTA, CDR2 FQGNSA. The CDR3 runs 15 residues. The CDR3 loop reads CASSQTGTVTDTQYF. CDR3 nucleotides: TGTGCCAGCAGCCAAACCGGGACAGTCACAGATACGCAGTATTTT.

This clone was observed once. This chain links TRBV25-1 with TRBJ2-6, with unresolved D. The CDR3 has 15 amino acids. V was pared by 5 bases and J by 0 bases, with 8 bases between. Germline V CDR1 and CDR2: MGHDK, SYGVNS. In DNA form, the CDR3 reads TGTGCCAGCAGTCGAGACACCTCTGGGGCCAACGTCCTGACTTTC. It translates to CASSRDTSGANVLTF.

The chain couples TRBV12-5 to TRBJ2-1; 8 bases agree with TRBD1. The junction had 8 bases not matched to a gene; V was cut back by 7 bases and J by 9 bases. The CDR3 sequence is 13 residues long. The V gene's germline CDR1 is LGHNT and CDR2 FRNRAP. CDR3 residues: CASAPDRDGEQFF. CDR3 DNA sequence: TGTGCTAGTGCCCCGGACAGGGACGGTGAGCAGTTCTTC.

This chain links TRBV20-1 with TRBJ2-3; D not resolved. CDR3 size: 11 residues. V was trimmed by 0 bases and J by 5 bases, leaving 3 bases between them. Germline V gene lookup returns CDR1 DFQATT and CDR2 SNEGSKA (reference sequence). Here the CDR3 reads CSARDIDTQYF. In DNA form, the CDR3 reads TGCAGTGCTAGAGATATAGATACGCAGTATTTT.